One sample yielded the 12 T cell receptor beta chains listed below, sequenced in a study of T cell responses to AZD1222 COVID-19 vaccine. Libraries were prepared by immunoSEQ multiplex PCR; TCRdb keeps only in-frame clonotypes and omits some of them. The top ten hold 1.1% of the sample, which has approximately 170,000 clones, approximately 90% seen once. The sequencing used peripheral blood, collected 28 days after the second AZD1222 dose. Every receptor here comes from an adult who received the AZD1222 COVID-19 vaccine.

The rearrangement links TRBV13 to TRBJ2-7; weak D call: TRBD2 (5 bases). The germline gives CDR1 PRHDT, CDR2 FYEKMQ (reference sequence). CDR3 length: 14 amino acids. The V and J ends lost 6 bases and 4 bases respectively, with 16 bases between them. In DNA, the CDR3 is TGTGCCAGCAGTGCCGGGAAAAGCCGTTACGAGCAGTACTTC. Translating gives CASSAGKSRYEQYF.

V is TRBV19 and J is TRBJ1-5, with D perhaps TRBD1 (5 bases). Germline V gene data show CDR1 as LNHDA and CDR2 as SQIVND (reference sequence). CDR3 size: 13 residues. V lost 7 bases to trimming and J lost 7 bases, with 14 bases between them. The CDR3 loop reads CASTDSFWQPQHF. The CDR3 nucleotides read TGTGCCAGTACCGACAGCTTTTGGCAGCCCCAGCATTTT.

The chain uses TRBV19 and TRBJ1-5; 9 positions match TRBD1. V gave up 6 bases and J gave up 2 bases; unmatched junction bases: 2. The CDR3 runs to 14 residues. The germline gives CDR1 LNHDA, CDR2 SQIVND (reference sequence). For the CDR3, the DNA is TGTGCCAGTAGCCGGACAGGGGGCAATCAGCCCCAGCATTTT. It translates to CASSRTGGNQPQHF.

For the CDR3, the DNA is TGTGCCAGCAGCCCGGGCCGGGTCGGGGCTAGCGGGGCCCCCACAGATACGCAGTATTTT. Translating gives CASSPGRVGASGAPTDTQYF. V usage is TRBV3-1 (or the pseudogene TRBV3-2) and J usage is TRBJ2-3; 9 bases match TRBD2. This CDR3 has 20 residues. Trimming removed 4 bases from V and 2 bases from J; junction bases left unmatched: 19. Germline loops: CDR1 LGHDT, CDR2 YNNKEL (reference sequence).

This sequence joins TRBV4-2 and TRBJ2-2; D not resolved. The V end was cut by 1 base, the J end by 8 bases, with 11 bases between. This CDR3 has 14 residues. The germline CDR1 and CDR2 sequences are LGHNA and YNFKEQ. CDR3: CASSQGSYRGELFF. DNA for the CDR3: TGTGCCAGCAGCCAAGGTAGCTATCGAGGGGAGCTGTTTTTT.

The chain combines TRBV5-4 with TRBJ2-5; D uncertain. Between the trimmed V and J ends, which lost 0 bases and 5 bases, there was a span of 11 bases. Germline values: CDR1 SGHNT, CDR2 YYREEE (reference sequence). There are 14 residues in the CDR3. CDR3 coding DNA: TGTGCCAGCAGCTTGGATGGACCAAGGGAGACCCAGTACTTC. It translates to CASSLDGPRETQYF.

Only a few counts were recorded for this clone. The CDR3 coding sequence is TGTGCCAGCACCCCGGAGGGGCGGACCTACGAGCAGTACTTC. It is translated as CASTPEGRTYEQYF. The rearrangement joins TRBV11-1 to TRBJ2-7, with D possibly being TRBD2 (6 bases). The V gene's germline CDR1 is SGHAT and CDR2 FQDESV (reference sequence). The CDR3 is 14 amino acids. Trimming removed 7 bases from V and 2 bases from J, with 15 bases in between.

This clone was observed a single time. The chain joins TRBV6-5 to TRBJ2-2, with 9 bases that match TRBD2. The CDR3 length is 15 residues. Germline V gene sequence: CDR1 MNHEY, CDR2 SVGAGI. With 5 bases clipped from V and 6 bases from J, the junction kept 7 bases outside the gene matches. The CDR3 spells CASSPSAGGPGELFF. CDR3 coding DNA: TGTGCCAGCAGTCCTTCTGCGGGGGGGCCCGGGGAGCTGTTTTTT.

This chain uses TRBV3-1 (or the pseudogene TRBV3-2) with TRBJ2-2; tentatively, D is TRBD1 (6 bases). The CDR3 contains 16 residues. Germline V CDR1 and CDR2: LGHDT, YNNKEL (reference sequence). V was trimmed by 1 base and J by 5 bases, leaving 14 bases between them. The CDR3 DNA reads TGTGCCAGCAGCCAAGGGGCCAGGGGAGTTACCGGGGAGCTGTTTTTT. It translates to CASSQGARGVTGELFF.

This chain connects TRBV4-2 to TRBJ2-3, with a tentative D call TRBD1 (5 bases). This CDR3 has 18 amino acids. CDR1 is LGHNA, CDR2 YNFKEQ, per germline. Trimming pared 3 bases from V and 7 bases from J, leaving 26 bases between. In DNA, the CDR3 is TGTGCCAGCAGCCATCCTCAGGGCTACCTGGGGCGTTCGTATACGCAGTATTTT. Translating gives CASSHPQGYLGRSYTQYF.

The rearrangement uses TRBV11-2 and TRBJ1-5; D not resolved. The V gene's germline CDR1 is SGHAT and CDR2 FQNNGV. The ends were cut back, 1 base at V and 0 bases at J, with 7 bases in the middle. The CDR3 consists of 15 residues. CDR3 DNA: TGTGCCAGCAGCTTAGCTCCGTATAGCAATCAGCCCCAGCATTTT. Its translation is CASSLAPYSNQPQHF.

The gene calls are TRBV19 and TRBJ2-2, with TRBD2 matching over 8 bases. CDR1 and CDR2 (germline): LNHDA, SQIVND (reference sequence). The CDR3 contains 17 residues. V lost 5 bases to trimming and J lost 5 bases; unmatched junction nucleotides: 13. In DNA form, the CDR3 reads TGTGCCAGTAGTCCCATCGGACTAGCTGCTTCGACCGGGGAGCTGTTTTTT. Encoded protein: CASSPIGLAASTGELFF. Full variable domain (rest looked up from reference TRBV19 and TRBJ2-2): DGGITQSPKYLFRKEGQNVTLSCEQNLNHDAMYWYRQDPGQGLRLIYYSQIVNDFQKGDIAEGYSVSREKKESFPLTVTSAQKNPTAFYLCASSPIGLAASTGELFFGEGSRLTVL.